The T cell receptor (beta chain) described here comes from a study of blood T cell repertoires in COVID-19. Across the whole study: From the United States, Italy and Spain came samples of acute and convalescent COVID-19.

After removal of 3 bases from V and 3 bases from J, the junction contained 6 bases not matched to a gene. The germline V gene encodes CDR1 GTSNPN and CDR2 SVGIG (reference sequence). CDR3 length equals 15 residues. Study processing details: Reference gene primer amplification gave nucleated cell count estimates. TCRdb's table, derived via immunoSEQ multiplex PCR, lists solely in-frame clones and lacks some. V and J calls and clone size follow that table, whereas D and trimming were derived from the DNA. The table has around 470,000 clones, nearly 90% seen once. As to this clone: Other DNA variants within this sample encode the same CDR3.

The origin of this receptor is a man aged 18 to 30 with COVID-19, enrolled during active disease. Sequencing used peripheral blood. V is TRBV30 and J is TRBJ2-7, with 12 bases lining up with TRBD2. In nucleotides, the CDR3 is TGTGCCTGGAGCCCGGGACTAGCGGGCGGCTACGAGCAGTACTTC. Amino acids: CAWSPGLAGGYEQYF.